This T cell receptor (beta chain) was sequenced for a study of T cell clones after liver transplantation. Study-wide context: Samples came from ITN030ST, which attempted immunosuppression withdrawal within 2 years of liver transplantation.

The CDR3 covers 17 residues. CDR1 and CDR2 (germline): LNHDA, SQIVND (reference sequence). With 3 bases removed from V and 1 base from J, the gap between germline ends came to 16 bases. The assay was immunoSEQ multiplex PCR, and TCRdb's table has in-frame clones only and misses some. The sample contains under 130,000 clones, around 80% of which appear only once. General study points: In two subjects, few donor cells limited the measurable donor-reactive repertoire.

Of note for this clone: The antigen is not known.

The chain has TRBV19 and TRBJ1-3; D remains unclear. The sequence was obtained from a human patient who received a liver transplant. Some T cells may be transferred from the graft donor. The source material was CD4+ T cells from blood, sampled approximately 50 months after liver transplant. DNA of the CDR3: TGTGCCAGTAGTATTTGGCAGGTCGGAACATCTGGAAACACCATATATTTT. As protein: CASSIWQVGTSGNTIYF.